The 25 T cell receptor beta chains listed next were all sequenced from one sample in a study of Tregs in tolerant kidney transplant recipients. Method: immunoSEQ multiplex PCR; TCRdb's copy keeps in-frame clones and lacks some. This sample's clone table lists 50,000 or so clones. Sequences were derived from CD4+ T cells from blood, sampled before the transplant. The receptors derive from a human donor who received a combined kidney and bone marrow transplant.

On this clone: The observed sequence ends 3 residues before the CDR3 terminus, with the missing tail filled in from the germline J gene. This chain connects TRBV6-1 to TRBJ1-5; 8 bases line up with TRBD1. V was clipped by 4 bases and J by 5 bases; unmatched bases: 4. CDR3 length: 14 amino acids. Looked up from germline, CDR1 is MNHNS and CDR2 is SASEGT. CDR3 DNA (partial): TGTGCCAGCAGTGGGGTACAGGGGGATCAGCCC. Translated: CASSGVQGDQP. The CDR3, in full, reads CASSGVQGDQPQHF.

On this clone: Coverage ceases 3 residues before the CDR3 finishes, and the germline J gene fills in the end. The V and J genes are TRBV7-6 and TRBJ2-3; no firm D call. This CDR3 has 14 residues. CDR1 and CDR2 (germline): SGHVS, FNYEAQ. V lost 1 base and J 0 bases, leaving 5 bases between the germline ends. The chain's CDR3 is CASSLDYSTDTQYF. CDR3 bases read: TGTGCCAGCAGCTTAGACTACAGCACAGATACG.

The covered CDR3 bases are TGTGCCAGTAGTATCGGTAGGGGGCGAAGCAATCAGCCC. Residues: CASSIGRGRSNQP. The CDR3 in full is CASSIGRGRSNQPQHF. The V and J genes are TRBV19 and TRBJ1-5, with 7 bases aligning to TRBD1. The read ends 3 residues early relative to the CDR3; the germline J gene fills the gap. Looked up from germline, CDR1 is LNHDA and CDR2 is SQIVND (reference sequence). V shed 3 bases and J 1 base; nucleotides not matched to a gene: 6. The CDR3 runs to 16 residues.

The CDR3 reads CASSIWGSSGLNNEQFF. The CDR3 bases that were read are TGTGCCAGTAGTATTTGGGGGTCTAGCGGATTAAACAATGAG. The chain couples TRBV19 to TRBJ2-1; 7 positions match TRBD2. The read comes to an end 3 residues before the CDR3 does, leaving the germline J gene to fill in the end. J was trimmed by 5 bases and V by 3 bases; bases with no gene match: 13. Per germline, CDR1 LNHDA and CDR2 SQIVND (reference sequence). The length of the CDR3 is 17 residues.

A remark on this clone: The DNA ends 3 residues before the CDR3 does, and the rest of the CDR3 is filled in from the germline J gene. The V gene is TRBV2, the J gene TRBJ2-5; TRBD2 matches at 9 bases. The CDR3 spans 14 residues. The germline gives CDR1 SNHLY, CDR2 FYNNEI. The V and J ends lost 4 bases and 4 bases, in that order; junction bases with no gene match: 4. CDR3 DNA, as far as it was read: TGTGCCAGCAGTGGGCGAGCGGGGGGAGAGACC. This translates into CASSGRAGGET. The entire CDR3 protein is CASSGRAGGETQYF. Combining the CDR3 with reference TRBV2 and TRBJ2-5 gives the whole variable domain EPEVTQTPSHQVTQMGQEVILRCVPISNHLYFYWYRQILGQKVEFLVSFYNNEISEKSEIFDDQFSVERPDGSNFTLKIRSTKLEDSAMYFCASSGRAGGETQYFGPGTRLLVL.

As for this clone: The read ends 3 residues before the CDR3 terminus; that terminus is restored from the germline J gene. This chain joins TRBV18 and TRBJ1-3; 8 nucleotides agree with TRBD1. This CDR3 has 16 residues. J was trimmed by 1 base and V by 0 bases; bases with no gene match: 2. Germline CDR1 and CDR2: KGHSH and LQKENI. The CDR3 protein is CASSPPTGGSGNTIYF. CDR3 bases read: TGTGCCAGCTCACCACCCACAGGGGGGTCTGGAAACACC.

Comment on this clone: The DNA ends 3 residues before the CDR3 does, and the rest of the CDR3 is filled in from the germline J gene. The V call is TRBV6-1, the J call TRBJ1-2; the match to TRBD1 covers 8 bases. The CDR3 length is 15 residues. J lost 5 bases, V lost 1 base, and 6 bases had no gene match. CDR1 is MNHNS and CDR2 is SASEGT in the germline V gene. The CDR3 loop reads CASSEGPGGMYGYTF. CDR3 DNA, as far as it was read: TGTGCCAGCAGTGAAGGGCCAGGGGGCATGTATGGC.

In the case of this clone: The CDR3 end falls 3 residues outside the read, so it is completed with the germline J gene. V and J are TRBV19 and TRBJ1-5; the D gene is possibly TRBD1 (5 bases). From germline, CDR1 is LNHDA and CDR2 SQIVND (reference sequence). The CDR3 has 16 residues. V was shortened by 7 bases and J by 3 bases, with 19 bases between the two germline ends. Incomplete CDR3 DNA: TGTGCCAGTAACGGGCGGCAGGGAGGCCACAATCAGCCC. It is translated as CASNGRQGGHNQP. The whole CDR3 protein reads CASNGRQGGHNQPQHF.

About this clone itself: Read sequence stops 3 residues before the CDR3 end, and the germline J gene provides the missing end. The chain couples TRBV7-9 to TRBJ2-2; D may be TRBD2 (5 bases). In germline, CDR1 is SEHNR, CDR2 FQNEAQ (reference sequence). The V end lost 6 bases, the J end lost 6 bases, and 11 bases lay between the germline ends. The CDR3 is 13 amino acids. CDR3 loop: CASREGLAGELFF. The covered CDR3 bases are TGTGCCAGCAGGGAAGGACTTGCCGGGGAG.

A note on this clone: Coverage ceases 3 residues before the CDR3 finishes, and the germline J gene fills in the end. The gene calls are TRBV7-2 and TRBJ1-2; TRBD1 matches 8 bases. Germline V gene data show CDR1 as SGHTA and CDR2 as FQGNSA. V lost 5 bases, J lost 5 bases, and 7 bases stayed unmatched. The CDR3 totals 14 residues. This chain's CDR3 is CASSPRTGIYGYTF. The covered CDR3 bases are TGTGCCAGCAGCCCTAGGACAGGGATTTATGGC.

Comment on this clone: Read sequence stops 3 residues before the CDR3 end, and the germline J gene provides the missing end. The V call is TRBV5-5, the J call TRBJ2-4; 10 bases map to TRBD1. Trimming removed 5 bases from V and 2 bases from J; junction bases left unmatched: 4. CDR1 and CDR2 from the germline V gene are SGHKS and YYEKEE (reference sequence). This CDR3 region has 15 residues. Partial CDR3 DNA: TGTGCCAGCAGGAAGACAGGGGGCTCCAAAAACATT. Encoded protein: CASRKTGGSKNI. The whole CDR3 sequence reads CASRKTGGSKNIQYF.

Details on this clone: The observed sequence ends 3 residues before the CDR3 terminus, with the missing tail filled in from the germline J gene. The V and J genes are TRBV18 and TRBJ1-1; unclear D gene. CDR3 size: 16 residues. V lost 0 bases, J lost 0 bases, and 11 bases lay in between. From germline, CDR1 is KGHSH and CDR2 LQKENI. The CDR3 protein is CASSPPALFMNTEAFF. CDR3 DNA (partial): TGTGCCAGCTCACCACCGGCTCTCTTCATGAACACTGAA.

As for this clone: The read terminates 3 residues ahead of where the CDR3 ends, so the germline J gene completes it. V and J are TRBV6-1 and TRBJ2-5, with D unresolved. Germline CDR1 reads MNHNS; CDR2 reads SASEGT. The CDR3 loop spans 12 amino acids. Trimming pared 4 bases from V and 4 bases from J, leaving 7 bases between. CDR3 bases read: TGTGCCAGCAGTGCGGTTGGAGAGACC. Its translation is CASSAVGET. From start to end, the CDR3 is CASSAVGETQYF.

A remark on this clone: Read sequence stops 3 residues before the CDR3 end, and the germline J gene provides the missing end. The genes are TRBV18 and TRBJ2-7; D is possibly TRBD2 (5 bases). The length of the CDR3 is 14 residues. CDR1 and CDR2 from the germline V gene are KGHSH and LQKENI. Trimming left V 0 bases short and J 6 bases short, with 12 bases between. The CDR3 reads CASSPPGRAGEQYF. The sequenced part of the CDR3 DNA is TGTGCCAGCTCACCACCGGGTAGGGCGGGCGAG.

The CDR3 sequence: CASSLQGARETQYF. Partial CDR3 DNA: TGTGCCAGCAGTTTACAGGGGGCGAGAGAGACC. The chain has TRBV6-2 or TRBV6-3 and TRBJ2-5, with 9 bases fitting TRBD1. The CDR3 end falls 3 residues outside the read, so it is completed with the germline J gene. With 4 bases clipped from V and 4 bases from J, the junction kept 4 bases outside the gene matches. The CDR3 has 14 residues. Germline V gene data show CDR1 as MNHEY and CDR2 as SVGEGT.

With regard to this clone: The read stops 3 residues short of the end of the CDR3; the missing end is completed from the germline J gene. The rearrangement uses TRBV16 and TRBJ2-5, with a possible D match to TRBD1 (5 bases). The ends were cut back, 7 bases at V and 3 bases at J, with 15 bases in the middle. Germline loops: CDR1 KGHSY, CDR2 FQNENV. This CDR3 has 14 residues. The part of the CDR3 DNA that was read is TGTGCCAGCAAAGAACCAGGGTTAGAAGAGACC. Protein sequence: CASKEPGLEET. The whole CDR3 protein reads CASKEPGLEETQYF.

A word on this clone: The read halts 3 residues ahead of the CDR3 end, with the missing end drawn from the germline J gene. This chain links TRBV7-6 with TRBJ2-5; TRBD1 matches at 10 bases. Germline V CDR1 and CDR2: SGHVS, FNYEAQ. Losses at the gene ends were 5 bases for V and 5 bases for J; bases not matched to a gene: 17. The CDR3 has 18 amino acids. The sequenced CDR3 bases are TGTGCCAGCAGCCTAAAGGGGACAGGGGCCACCCGAGGGGAGACC. This gives the protein CASSLKGTGATRGET. The CDR3, in full, reads CASSLKGTGATRGETQYF.

Details on this clone: Coverage ceases 3 residues before the CDR3 finishes, and the germline J gene fills in the end. The V and J genes are TRBV18 and TRBJ2-3; 12 bases are a match to TRBD1. The CDR3 length is 15 residues. The V and J ends lost 5 bases and 4 bases, in that order; junction bases with no gene match: 4. CDR1 is KGHSH and CDR2 is LQKENI in the germline V gene. This chain's CDR3 is CASSRDRGLADTQYF. The CDR3 DNA, read in part, is TGTGCCAGCTCAAGGGACAGGGGGCTTGCAGATACG.

In the case of this clone: The read ends 3 residues early relative to the CDR3; the germline J gene fills the gap. The chain joins TRBV18 to TRBJ2-7, with D unresolved. V lost 1 base, J lost 4 bases, and 8 bases lay in between. Looked up from germline, CDR1 is KGHSH and CDR2 is LQKENI. The CDR3 loop spans 13 amino acids. The covered CDR3 bases are TGTGCCAGCTCACCACAGTCCGGGTACGAG. Translating gives CASSPQSGYE. Given in full, the CDR3 is CASSPQSGYEQYF.

A remark on this clone: The read terminates 3 residues before the CDR3 end, so the remaining end is supplied by the germline J gene. The chain couples TRBV5-4 to TRBJ1-2; D may be TRBD1 (6 bases). The germline V gene encodes CDR1 SGHNT and CDR2 YYREEE (reference sequence). CDR3 size: 12 residues. This CDR3 is CASSLMEGDYTF. Incomplete CDR3 DNA: TGTGCCAGCAGCTTGATGGAGGGGGAC.

As for this clone: The read terminates 3 residues ahead of where the CDR3 ends, so the germline J gene completes it. The genes are TRBV30 and TRBJ1-2, with 9 nucleotides matching TRBD1. The CDR3 covers 14 residues. V was pared by 1 base and J by 4 bases, with 4 bases of the junction left unmatched. Looked up from germline, CDR1 is GTSNPN and CDR2 is SVGIG (reference sequence). The sequenced part of the CDR3 DNA is TGTGCCTGGAGTGAACAGGGGGCGTTCTATGGC. Its protein is CAWSEQGAFYG. The full CDR3 protein reads CAWSEQGAFYGYTF.

Regarding this clone: Read coverage stops 3 residues before the CDR3 terminus; the germline J gene supplies the remainder. V usage is TRBV20-1 and J usage is TRBJ2-1; 7 positions agree with TRBD2. Germline CDR1 DFQATT, CDR2 SNEGSKA (reference sequence). The CDR3 runs 15 residues. V shed 3 bases, J shed 6 bases, and the junction held 11 bases outside the gene matches. This CDR3 is CSARSTGGEFNEQFF. CDR3 DNA (partial): TGCAGTGCTAGGTCTACTGGGGGGGAGTTCAATGAG.

About this clone: Sequencing ends 3 residues short of the CDR3 end; the germline J gene provides the rest. V and J are TRBV29-1 and TRBJ2-5; the D gene is possibly TRBD2 (5 bases). The V and J ends lost 6 bases and 5 bases respectively, with 16 bases between them. The germline gives CDR1 SQVTM, CDR2 ANQGSEA. The CDR3 has 13 amino acids. CDR3 in amino acids: CSVHRSRGETQYF. Incomplete CDR3 DNA: TGCAGCGTACACCGGTCTCGAGGGGAGACC.

For this clone: The read ends 3 residues early relative to the CDR3; the germline J gene fills the gap. The V call is TRBV5-1, the J call TRBJ2-4; possible D gene TRBD2, 6 bases. This CDR3 contains 14 residues. Trimming shortened V by 1 base and J by 5 bases, and 10 bases separated the two germline ends. CDR1 is SGHRS and CDR2 is YFSETQ in the germline V gene. The CDR3 bases that were read are TGCGCCAGCAGCTTGTCCAGCGGGCAAAACATT. Amino acids: CASSLSSGQNI. The CDR3 reads in full as CASSLSSGQNIQYF.

Comment on this clone: The CDR3 end is not reached by the read, which stops 3 residues before it; the germline J gene fills it in. This sequence joins TRBV2 and TRBJ2-3; unclear D gene. The CDR3 is 13 amino acids. The V end was cut by 0 bases, the J end by 4 bases, with 5 bases between. Germline CDR1 is SNHLY and CDR2 is FYNNEI. The sequenced CDR3 bases are TGTGCCAGCAGTGAAGCTTGGCCAGATACG. As protein: CASSEAWPDT. The entire CDR3 sequence reads CASSEAWPDTQYF.